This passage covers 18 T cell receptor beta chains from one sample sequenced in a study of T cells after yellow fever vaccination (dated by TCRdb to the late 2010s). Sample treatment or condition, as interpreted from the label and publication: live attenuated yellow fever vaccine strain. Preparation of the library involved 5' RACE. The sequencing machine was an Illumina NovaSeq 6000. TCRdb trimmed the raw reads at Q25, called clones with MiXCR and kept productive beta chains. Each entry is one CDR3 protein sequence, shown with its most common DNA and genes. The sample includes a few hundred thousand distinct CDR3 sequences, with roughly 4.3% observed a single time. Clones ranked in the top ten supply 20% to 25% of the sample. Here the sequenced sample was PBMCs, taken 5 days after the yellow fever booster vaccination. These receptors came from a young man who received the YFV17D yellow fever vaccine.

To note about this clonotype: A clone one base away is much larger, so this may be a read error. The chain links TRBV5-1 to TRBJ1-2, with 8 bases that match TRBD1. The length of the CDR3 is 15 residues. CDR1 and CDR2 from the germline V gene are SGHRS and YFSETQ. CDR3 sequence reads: CAGSLSSGGYDGYTF. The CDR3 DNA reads TGCGCCGGCAGCTTGTCGTCAGGGGGCTACGATGGCTACACCTTC.

CDR3 loop: CASSTGGGYGYTF. CDR3 DNA sequence: TGTGCCAGCAGCACAGGGGGAGGCTATGGCTACACCTTC. This chain uses TRBV7-8 with TRBJ1-2; 8 bases match TRBD1. J was trimmed by 4 bases and V by 5 bases; bases with no gene match: 3. This CDR3 has 13 amino acids. From germline, CDR1 is SGHVS and CDR2 FQNEAQ.

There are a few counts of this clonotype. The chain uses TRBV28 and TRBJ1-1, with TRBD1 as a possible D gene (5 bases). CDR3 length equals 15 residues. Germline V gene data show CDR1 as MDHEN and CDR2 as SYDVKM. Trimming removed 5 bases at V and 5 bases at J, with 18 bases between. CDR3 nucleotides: TGTGCCAGCAGTGCCACGGACCGGGACCTAACTGAAGCTTTCTTT. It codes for CASSATDRDLTEAFF.

The CDR3 protein is CASSSLTSGGPNTGELFF. The CDR3 DNA follows: TGTGCCAGCAGTTCCCTGACTAGCGGGGGACCGAACACCGGGGAGCTGTTTTTT. This chain connects TRBV27 to TRBJ2-2, with 12 bases identical to TRBD2. This CDR3 has 18 amino acids. Germline CDR1 MNHEY, CDR2 SMNVEV (reference sequence). The V and J ends lost 4 bases and 0 bases, in that order; junction bases with no gene match: 6.

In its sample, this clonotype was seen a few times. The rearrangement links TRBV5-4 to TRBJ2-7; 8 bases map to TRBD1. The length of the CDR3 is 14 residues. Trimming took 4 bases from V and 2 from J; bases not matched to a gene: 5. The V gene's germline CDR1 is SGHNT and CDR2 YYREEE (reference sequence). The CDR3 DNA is TGTGCCAGCAGCATGTCGACAGGGGCCTACGAGCAGTACTTC. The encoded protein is CASSMSTGAYEQYF.

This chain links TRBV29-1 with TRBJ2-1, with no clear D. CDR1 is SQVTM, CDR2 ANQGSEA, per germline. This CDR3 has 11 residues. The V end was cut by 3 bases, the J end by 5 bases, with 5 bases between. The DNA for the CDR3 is TGCAGCGTTGAGAGGCACAATGAGCAGTTCTTC. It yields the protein CSVERHNEQFF.

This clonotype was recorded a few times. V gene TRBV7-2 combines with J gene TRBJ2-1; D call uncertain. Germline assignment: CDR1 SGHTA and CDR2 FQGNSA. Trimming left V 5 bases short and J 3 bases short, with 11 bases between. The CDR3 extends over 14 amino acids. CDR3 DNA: TGTGCCAGCAGCACACCCCCACGCTACAATGAGCAGTTCTTC. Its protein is CASSTPPRYNEQFF. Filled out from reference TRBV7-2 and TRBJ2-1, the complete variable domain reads GAGVSQSPSNKVTEKGKDVELRCDPISGHTALYWYRQSLGQGLEFLIYFQGNSAPDKSGLPSDRFSAERTGGSVSTLTIQRTQQEDSAVYLCASSTPPRYNEQFFGPGTRLTVL.

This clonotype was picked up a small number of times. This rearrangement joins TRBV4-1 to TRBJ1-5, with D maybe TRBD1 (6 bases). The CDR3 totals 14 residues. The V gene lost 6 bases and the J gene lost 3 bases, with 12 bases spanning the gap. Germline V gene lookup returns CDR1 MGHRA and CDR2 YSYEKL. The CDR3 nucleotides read TGCGCCAGCAGTCGACAGGACGACAATCAGCCCCAGCATTTT. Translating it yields CASSRQDDNQPQHF.

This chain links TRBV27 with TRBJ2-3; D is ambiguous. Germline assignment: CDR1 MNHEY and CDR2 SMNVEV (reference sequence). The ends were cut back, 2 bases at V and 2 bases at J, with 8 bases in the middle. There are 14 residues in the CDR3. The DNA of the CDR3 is TGTGCCAGCAGTTTAGCCTATTCCACAGATACGCAGTATTTT. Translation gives CASSLAYSTDTQYF.

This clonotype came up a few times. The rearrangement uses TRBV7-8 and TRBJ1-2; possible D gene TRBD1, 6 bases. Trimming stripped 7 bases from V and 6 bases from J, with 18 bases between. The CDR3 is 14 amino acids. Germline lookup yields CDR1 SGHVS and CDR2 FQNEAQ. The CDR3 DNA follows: TGTGCCAGCACCCGGGGTTGGGGGCTCGATGGCTACACCTTC. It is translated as CASTRGWGLDGYTF.

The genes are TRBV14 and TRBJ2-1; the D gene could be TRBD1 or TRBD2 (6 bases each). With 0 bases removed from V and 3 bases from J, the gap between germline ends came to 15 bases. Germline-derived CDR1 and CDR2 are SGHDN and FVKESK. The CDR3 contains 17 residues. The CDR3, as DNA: TGTGCCAGCAGCCAAGACGTAGGGGGGAACCTCTACAATGAGCAGTTCTTC. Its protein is CASSQDVGGNLYNEQFF.

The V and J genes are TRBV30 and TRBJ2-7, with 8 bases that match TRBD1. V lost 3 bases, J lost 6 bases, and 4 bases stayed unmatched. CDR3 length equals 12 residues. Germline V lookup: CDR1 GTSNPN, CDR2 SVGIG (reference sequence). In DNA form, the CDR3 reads TGTGCCTGGAGCCCTGACAGGGGCGAGCAGTACTTC. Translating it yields CAWSPDRGEQYF.

The DNA of the CDR3 is TGCGCCAGCAGCCAGTTTGGGGTTGGAGAGACCCAGTACTTC. It is translated as CASSQFGVGETQYF. The rearrangement uses TRBV4-1 and TRBJ2-5; D is undetermined. V was trimmed by 3 bases and J by 4 bases, leaving 12 bases between them. The CDR3 is 14 residues long. The germline gives CDR1 MGHRA, CDR2 YSYEKL.

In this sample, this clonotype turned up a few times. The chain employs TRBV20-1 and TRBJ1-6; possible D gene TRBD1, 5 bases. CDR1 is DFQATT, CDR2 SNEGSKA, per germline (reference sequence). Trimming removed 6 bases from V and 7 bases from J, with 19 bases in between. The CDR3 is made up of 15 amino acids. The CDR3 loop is CSASLPGPQNSPLHF. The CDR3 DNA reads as TGCAGTGCGAGCCTGCCGGGACCGCAAAATTCACCCCTCCACTTT.

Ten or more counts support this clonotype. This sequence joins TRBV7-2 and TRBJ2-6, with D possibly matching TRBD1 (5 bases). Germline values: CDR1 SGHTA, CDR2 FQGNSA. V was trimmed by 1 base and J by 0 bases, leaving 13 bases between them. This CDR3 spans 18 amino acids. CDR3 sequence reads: CASSLEQATYSGANVLTF. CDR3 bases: TGTGCCAGCAGCTTAGAACAGGCGACCTACTCTGGGGCCAACGTCCTGACTTTC.

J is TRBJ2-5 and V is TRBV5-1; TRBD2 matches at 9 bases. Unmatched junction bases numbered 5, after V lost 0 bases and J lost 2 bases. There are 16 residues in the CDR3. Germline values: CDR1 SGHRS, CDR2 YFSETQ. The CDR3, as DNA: TGCGCCAGCAGCTTGGCCTTTAGCGGGGGACAAGAGACCCAGTACTTC. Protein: CASSLAFSGGQETQYF.

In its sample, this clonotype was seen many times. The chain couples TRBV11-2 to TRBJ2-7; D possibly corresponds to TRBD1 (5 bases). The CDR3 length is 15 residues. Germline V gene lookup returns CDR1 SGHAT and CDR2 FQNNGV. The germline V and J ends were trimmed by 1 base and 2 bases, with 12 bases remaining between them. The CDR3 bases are TGTGCCAGCAGCTTAGGGACAATTGGGACCTACGAGCAGTACTTC. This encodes CASSLGTIGTYEQYF.

The DNA for the CDR3 is TGCGCCAGCAGCGTTCTACAGGGCACTGAAGCTTTCTTT. Translating it yields CASSVLQGTEAFF. The chain couples TRBV5-1 to TRBJ1-1; possible D gene TRBD1, 6 bases. Germline V CDR1 and CDR2: SGHRS, YFSETQ. V was shortened by 4 bases and J by 4 bases, with 11 bases between the two germline ends. The CDR3 extends over 13 amino acids.